This T cell receptor (beta chain) comes out of a study of vaccination effects on CD4 cells after COVID-19. This clone came up a few times. Its specificity is unknown. V was cut by 3 bases and J by 5 bases, with 5 bases left in between. The V gene's germline CDR1 is SGHAT and CDR2 FQNNGV. The CDR3 sequence is 11 residues long. General study points: Late post-vaccination samples showed marked contraction of infection- and vaccine-induced clones.

The data were produced by immunoSEQ multiplex PCR, yet TCRdb's version contains in-frame clones alone and is incomplete. The profile covers under 55,000 clones, with around 70% appearing a single time and under 10% taken by the ten largest. Following a roughly eleven-day culture, CD4+ T cells were purified. Two-dose BNT162b2 or mRNA-1273 vaccination was given to participants. Neither prior SARS-CoV-2 infection nor positive nucleocapsid antibodies were present in the vaccine recipients. This rearrangement joins TRBV11-2 to TRBJ2-7; D is undetermined. This TCR was sampled from a human donor who received a COVID-19 vaccine. The source was CD4+ T cells from PBMCs cultured without peptide, collected after COVID-19 vaccination. The CDR3 DNA sequence: TGTGCCAGCAGCTTTGCGAACGAGCAGTACTTC. It codes for CASSFANEQYF.